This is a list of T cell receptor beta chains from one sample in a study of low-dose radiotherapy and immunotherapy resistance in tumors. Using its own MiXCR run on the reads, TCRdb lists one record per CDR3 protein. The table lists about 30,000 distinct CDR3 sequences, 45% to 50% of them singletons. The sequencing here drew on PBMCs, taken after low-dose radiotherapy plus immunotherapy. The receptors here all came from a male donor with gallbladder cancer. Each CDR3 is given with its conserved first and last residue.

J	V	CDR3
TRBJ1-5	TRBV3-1	CASSQTGQGLHF
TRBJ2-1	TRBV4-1	CASSQFRGGARSYNEQFF
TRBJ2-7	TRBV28	CASSPPGTVYEQYF
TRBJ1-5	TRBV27	CASTSGTQPQHF
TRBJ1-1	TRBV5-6	CASSVIDRPNTEAFF
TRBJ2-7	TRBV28	CASRRTGTGGSYEQYF
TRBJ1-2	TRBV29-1	CSVEITDSNYGYTF
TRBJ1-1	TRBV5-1	CASSLVGADTEAFF
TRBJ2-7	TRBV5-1	CASSEGLAGGEQYF
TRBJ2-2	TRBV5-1	CASSLYSAGELFF
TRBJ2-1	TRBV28	CASSPLVSGSFNEQF
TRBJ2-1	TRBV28	CASSVQGYNEQFF
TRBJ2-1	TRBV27	CASSLRRGGLHEQFF
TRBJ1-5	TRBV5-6	CASSRGPSGQPQHF
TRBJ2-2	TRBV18	CASSLSRVPENTGELFF
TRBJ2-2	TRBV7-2	CASSLVEGGELFF
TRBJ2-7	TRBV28	CASRERLAGYEQYF
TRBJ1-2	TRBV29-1	CSVEQGRNYGYTF
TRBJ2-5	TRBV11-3	CASSLDRWETQYF
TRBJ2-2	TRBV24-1	CATSDIGTGVTGELFF
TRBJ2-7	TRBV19	CASSTGTGVSYEQYF
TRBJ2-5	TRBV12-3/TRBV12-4	CASSDLRGGETQYF
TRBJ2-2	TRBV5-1	CASSVNRNTGELFF
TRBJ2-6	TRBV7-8	CASSWEGRSGANVLTF
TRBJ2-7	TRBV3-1	CASSQLLQGSSEQYF
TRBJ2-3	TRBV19	CATGQGGTDTQYF
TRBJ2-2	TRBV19	CASSMARDRVITGELFF
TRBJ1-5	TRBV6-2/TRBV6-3	CASRPGTEAQPQHF
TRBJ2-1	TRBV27	CASRDNHYNEQFF
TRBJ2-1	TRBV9	CASSVDGGLNEQFF
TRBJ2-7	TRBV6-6	CASSPTGTYEQYF
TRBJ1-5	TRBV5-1	CASSLRGDGDQPQHF
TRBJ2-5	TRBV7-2	CASSFHGQVIQETQYF
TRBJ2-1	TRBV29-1	CSANSRGSSYNEQFF
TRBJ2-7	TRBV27	CASSLIGDSSYEQYF
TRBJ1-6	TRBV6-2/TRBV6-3	CASSSIQGGSNSPLHF
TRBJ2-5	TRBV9	CASSVSGSGFRETQYF
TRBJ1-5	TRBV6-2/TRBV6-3	CASSIDRGPNQPQHF
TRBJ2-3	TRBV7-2	CASSLGGSVDTQYF
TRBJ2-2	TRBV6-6	CASHGLAGAAGELFF
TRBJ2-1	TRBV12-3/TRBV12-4	CASSFKGVWDRVNEQFF